This TCR beta chain was found in a study of blood T cell repertoires in COVID-19. Using immunoSEQ multiplex PCR, the repertoire was profiled, and TCRdb retains in-frame clones only, with some absent. The data contain roughly 250,000 clones, around 84% of them seen just once; the ten biggest clones take up 1.5% to 2%. CDR1 KGHSH and CDR2 LQKENI come from the germline V gene. With 3 bases removed from V and 0 bases from J, the gap between germline ends came to 6 bases. CDR3 length: 14 amino acids. The rearrangement links TRBV18 to TRBJ1-3; no firm D call. Sequencing was carried out using PBMCs or T cells enriched from blood (not recorded which). The TCR sequence derives from a woman aged 45-65 years who had recovered from COVID-19. CDR3 coding DNA: TGTGCCAGCTCACCTGGAGGCTCTGGAAACACCATATATTTT. Amino acid sequence: CASSPGGSGNTIYF.